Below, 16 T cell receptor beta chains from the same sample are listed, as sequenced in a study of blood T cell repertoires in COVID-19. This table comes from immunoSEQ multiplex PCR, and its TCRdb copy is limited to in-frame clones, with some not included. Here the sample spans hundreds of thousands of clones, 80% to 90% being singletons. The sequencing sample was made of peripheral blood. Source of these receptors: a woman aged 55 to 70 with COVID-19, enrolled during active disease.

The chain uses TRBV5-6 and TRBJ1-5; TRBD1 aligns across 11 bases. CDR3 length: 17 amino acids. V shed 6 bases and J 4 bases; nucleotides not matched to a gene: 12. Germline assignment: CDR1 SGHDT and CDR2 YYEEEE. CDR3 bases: TGTGCCAGCACCGATTTCCGGACAGGGGGCCAAAATCAGCCCCAGCATTTT. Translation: CASTDFRTGGQNQPQHF. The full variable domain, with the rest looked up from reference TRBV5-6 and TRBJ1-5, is DAGVTQSPTHLIKTRGQQVTLRCSPKSGHDTVSWYQQALGQGPQFIFQYYEEEERQRGNFPDRFSGHQFPNYSSELNVNALLLGDSALYLCASTDFRTGGQNQPQHFGDGTRLSIL.

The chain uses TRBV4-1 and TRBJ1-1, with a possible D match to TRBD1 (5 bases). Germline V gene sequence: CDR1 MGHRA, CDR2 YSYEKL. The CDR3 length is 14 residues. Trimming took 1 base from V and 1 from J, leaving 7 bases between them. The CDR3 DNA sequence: TGCGCCAGCAGCCAAGGGGGCACGAACACTGAAGCTTTCTTT. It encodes CASSQGGTNTEAFF.

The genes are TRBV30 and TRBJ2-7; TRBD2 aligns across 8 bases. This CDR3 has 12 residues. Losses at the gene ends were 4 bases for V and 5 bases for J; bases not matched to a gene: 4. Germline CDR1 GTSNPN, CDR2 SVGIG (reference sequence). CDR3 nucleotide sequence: TGTGCCTGGAATAGCGGGGAGCACGAGCAGTACTTC. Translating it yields CAWNSGEHEQYF.

CDR3 bases: TGTGCCAGCAGCGCCGCGACAGGGTTGCGCGGCTACACCTTC. It yields the protein CASSAATGLRGYTF. This sequence joins TRBV9 and TRBJ1-2, with 7 positions matching TRBD1. V dropped 3 bases and J dropped 8; count of bases not matched to a gene: 10. This CDR3 contains 14 residues. Per germline, CDR1 SGDLS and CDR2 YYNGEE.

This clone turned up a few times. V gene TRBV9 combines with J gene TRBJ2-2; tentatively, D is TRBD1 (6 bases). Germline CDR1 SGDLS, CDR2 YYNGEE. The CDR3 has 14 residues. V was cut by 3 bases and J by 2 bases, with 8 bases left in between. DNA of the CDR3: TGTGCCAGCAGCGCCAGGGGCAACACCGGGGAGCTGTTTTTT. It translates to CASSARGNTGELFF.

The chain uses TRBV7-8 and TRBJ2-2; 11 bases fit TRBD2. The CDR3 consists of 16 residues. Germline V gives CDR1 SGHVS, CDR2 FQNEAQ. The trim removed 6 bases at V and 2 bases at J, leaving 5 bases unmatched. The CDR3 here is CASRFSGGANTGELFF. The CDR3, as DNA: TGTGCCAGCAGGTTTAGCGGGGGGGCTAACACCGGGGAGCTGTTTTTT.

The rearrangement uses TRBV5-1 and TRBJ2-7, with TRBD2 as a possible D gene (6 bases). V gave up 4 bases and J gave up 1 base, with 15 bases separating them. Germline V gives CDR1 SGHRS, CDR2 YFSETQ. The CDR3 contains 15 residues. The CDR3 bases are TGCGCCAGCAGCCCGGTCGGGGGTGGATCCTACGAGCAGTACTTC. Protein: CASSPVGGGSYEQYF.

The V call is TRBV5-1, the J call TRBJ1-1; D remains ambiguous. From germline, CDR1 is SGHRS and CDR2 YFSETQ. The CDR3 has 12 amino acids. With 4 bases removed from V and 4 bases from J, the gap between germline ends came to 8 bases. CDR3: CASSAGGTEAFF. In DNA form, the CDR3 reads TGCGCCAGCAGCGCAGGAGGCACTGAAGCTTTCTTT.

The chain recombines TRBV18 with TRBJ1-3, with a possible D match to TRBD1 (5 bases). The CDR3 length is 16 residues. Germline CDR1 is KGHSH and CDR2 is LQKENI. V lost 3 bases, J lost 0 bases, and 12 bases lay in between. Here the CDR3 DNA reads TGTGCCAGCTCACCTGACAGTCCTTTCTCTGGAAACACCATATATTTT. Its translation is CASSPDSPFSGNTIYF.

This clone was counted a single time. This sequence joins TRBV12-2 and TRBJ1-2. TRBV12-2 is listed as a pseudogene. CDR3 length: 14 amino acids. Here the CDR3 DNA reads TGTGCAAGTCCCAAACAACCCAGCGGTTATGGCTACACCTTC. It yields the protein CASPKQPSGYGYTF.

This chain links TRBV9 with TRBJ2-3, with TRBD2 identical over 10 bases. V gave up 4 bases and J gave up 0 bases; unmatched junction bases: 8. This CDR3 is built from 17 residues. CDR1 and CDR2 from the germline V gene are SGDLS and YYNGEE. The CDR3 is CASSPQLAGLSTDTQYF. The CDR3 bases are TGTGCCAGCAGCCCCCAACTAGCGGGGCTTAGCACAGATACGCAGTATTTT.

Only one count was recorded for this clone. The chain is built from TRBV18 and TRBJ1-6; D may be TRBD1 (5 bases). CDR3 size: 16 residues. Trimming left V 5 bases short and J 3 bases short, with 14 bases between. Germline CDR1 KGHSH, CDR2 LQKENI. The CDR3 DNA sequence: TGTGCCAGCTCAGAACGGGAGGGGAACTATAATTCACCCCTCCACTTT. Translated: CASSEREGNYNSPLHF.

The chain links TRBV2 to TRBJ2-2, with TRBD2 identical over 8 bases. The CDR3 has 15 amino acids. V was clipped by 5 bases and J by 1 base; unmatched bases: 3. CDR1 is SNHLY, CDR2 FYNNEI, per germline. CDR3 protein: CASSPSGRNTGELFF. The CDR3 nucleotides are TGTGCCAGCAGTCCGAGCGGGAGGAACACCGGGGAGCTGTTTTTT.

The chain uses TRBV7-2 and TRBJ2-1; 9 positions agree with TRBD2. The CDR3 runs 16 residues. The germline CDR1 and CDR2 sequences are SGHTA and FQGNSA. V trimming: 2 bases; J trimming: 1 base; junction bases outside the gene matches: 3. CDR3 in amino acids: CASSLSAGGSYNEQFF. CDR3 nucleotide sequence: TGTGCCAGCAGCTTATCGGCGGGGGGGTCCTACAATGAGCAGTTCTTC.

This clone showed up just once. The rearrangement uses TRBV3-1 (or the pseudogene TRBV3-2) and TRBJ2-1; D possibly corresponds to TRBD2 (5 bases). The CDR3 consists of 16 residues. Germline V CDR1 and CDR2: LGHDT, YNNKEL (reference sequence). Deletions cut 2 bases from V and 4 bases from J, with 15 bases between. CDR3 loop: CASSQSGRPGYNEQFF. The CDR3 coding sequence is TGTGCCAGCAGCCAAAGTGGGAGACCGGGATACAATGAGCAGTTCTTC.

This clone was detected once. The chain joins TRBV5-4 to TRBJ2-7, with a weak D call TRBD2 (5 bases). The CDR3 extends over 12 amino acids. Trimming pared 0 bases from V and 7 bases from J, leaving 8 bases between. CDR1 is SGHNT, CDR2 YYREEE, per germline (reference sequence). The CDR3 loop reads CASSLAQREQYF. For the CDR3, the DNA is TGTGCCAGCAGCTTGGCTCAGCGGGAGCAGTACTTC.